This T cell receptor beta chain originates from a study of long-term antiretroviral therapy in people with HIV (dated by TCRdb to 2021 to 2024). Regarding the complete study: Collection of the earliest samples took place about a decade ahead of the 2015 WHO recommendation for immediate ART, at a time when ART was typically delayed until CD4 counts fell. A retrospective serial study tested whether ART initiation and durable HIV suppression were associated with changes in peripheral blood TRB repertoire composition and diversity. A total of 150 to 200 cryopreserved PBMC samples were contributed to the cohort by 30 adults with confirmed HIV infection, with samples collected serially over a mean of roughly six years (range 1-12). Among the approximately 30 participants with HIV, over nine were female. No cross-contamination during QIAcube processing was shown when test extractions of a monoclonal T-cell line were performed alongside some 33 polyclonal samples. Findings and caveats that apply to the study as a whole: Inferences about post-ART repertoire changes were limited because no data were available on ART adherence, viral resistance or therapy changes. HIV repertoires had narrower CDR3 length ranges than controls, and the network structure suggested an antigen-experienced repertoire that shifted only slightly toward naive after ART. Since PBMC availability was limited, sequencing covered only the TCR beta chain, with no alpha chain pairing. Expanded TRB clones identified before ART initiation dominated the repertoire at all time points, although this dominance fluctuated and declined in many PLHIV after ART. Samples dated from about 2003 to 2018, and the ART regimens used may be less effective than current ones. Unsorted PBMC were profiled instead of sorted CD4+ and CD8+ T cells because pre-ART samples had limited cell numbers. ART initiation was associated with a significant increase in TRB diversity, but diversity stayed significantly below transplant donor controls even after long-term ART.

Sequencing of the TRB variable region was done with the immunoSEQ hsTCRB v3.0 assay at survey level resolution. TRB sequencing targeted a depth of roughly 35,000-55,000 T-cell genomes per sample. An Illumina MiSeq with a v3 150-cycle kit was used to sequence the pooled TRB libraries. On the authors' methods: Repertoire analysis ran in R within a reproducible Nextflow workflow covering QC, data transformation and analysis. Custom analyses were implemented in LymphoSeq2, an R package for AIRR-Seq data exploration. After excluding a few samples that yielded fewer than 5000 total TRB sequences, fewer than 200 HIV repertoires remained for analysis. Among the roughly 190 retained HIV repertoires, 55 to 65 were collected before ART initiation and some 130 were collected after ART initiation. Repertoires were downsampled to 5000 TRB nucleotide sequences, with summary statistics averaged over 100 downsampling iterations. Only TRB sequences with CDR3 regions of at least seven amino acids were retained for analysis. Two measures captured diversity: a Shannon entropy-derived clonality score and the Gini coefficient. In the repertoire networks, any two of the top 5000 CDR3 amino acid sequences were connected whenever the two sequences differed by an edit distance of one. For TRB CDR3 amino acid sequences, antigen specificity groups and MHC restriction were predicted with GLIPH2. CDR3 amino acid sequences were matched against VDJdb and McPAS-TCR to flag known CMV, EBV, HIV or tissue antigen associations. Pre-ART, post-ART and control groups were compared with Wilcoxon signed-rank tests and Holm-Bonferroni correction. TCRdb re-hosts the immuneACCESS table, in-frame sequences only. Its copies lack some clones; in the studies checked, an unresolved V gene accounts for under half of them, and the cause for the rest is not known. V, J and clone size are those of that table, while D and trimming were read from the DNA. The sample table lists approximately 15,000 clones, about 80% of them with a count of one. The ten largest clones capture around 16% of the sample.

To be included, a participant needed at least one PBMC sample from before ART initiation plus at least two post-ART samples. All participants with HIV were treated in the United States of America. Cryopreserved samples of about 0.95-10 million PBMC were thawed and washed before DNA extraction. At the time of the earliest PBMC sample for each participant with HIV, ages ranged from about 23 to 60 years. Per participant, PBMC samples came from 1-4 timepoints prior to ART initiation and 2-8 timepoints following ART initiation, for a median of 7 samples. For every participant, serial HIV viral load, CD4+ T-cell count, ART history and demographic data were obtained. Genomic DNA was extracted from unsorted PBMC with a Qiagen kit on a QIAcube, processed in batches of 12 samples. The CDR3 runs 13 residues from the cysteine to the phenylalanine. Only the CDR3 region is kept as DNA, spanning 39 bases read in frame from base 1. CDR1 and CDR2 were assigned from the germline V gene as SQVTM and ANQGSEA. V and J are truncated by 3 bases and 0 bases respectively, leaving an intervening sequence of 7 bases.

Worth noting for this clone: Its antigen remains unidentified. The record has no base qualities; no much larger clone is one base away.

The V and J genes are TRBV29-1 and TRBJ2-3; the D gene is not confidently resolved. Specimen: unsorted PBMCs, collected just before starting antiretroviral therapy. The receptor comes from a man aged 35 to 55 with HIV. The CDR3 corresponds to CSVEVRSTDTQYF. The sequence in DNA is TGCAGCGTTGAGGTACGGAGCACAGATACGCAGTATTTT.